In its sample, the clone carrying this T cell receptor beta chain was seen a few times. Its antigen is as yet unknown. This sample is drawn from a study of identical twins. Study findings and constraints: Modelling underestimated the level of out-of-frame TCR alpha sharing observed in monozygotic twins. When twins shared out-of-frame alpha sequences, those sequences had excess low generation probability.

One entry per CDR3 protein, called by TCRdb with MiXCR from the 5' RACE reads. The sample contains hundreds of thousands of distinct CDR3 sequences, 7.5% of which appear only once. CDR3 size: 16 residues. J gave up 2 bases and V 2 bases, and 5 bases lay outside the gene matches. Germline V lookup: CDR1 SGHTA, CDR2 FQGTGA. The same specimen was also included in a second study, on yellow fever vaccine responses in identical twins. That report notes: A vaccine T cell response that seemed partly convergent and partly personalized was reported in twins.

Sequenced: memory (CD45RO+) T cells sorted from blood. The chain has TRBV7-3 and TRBJ2-1, with TRBD2 identical over 8 bases. This sequence was found in a young woman in good health. CDR3 coding DNA: TGTGCCAGCAGCTTACTGGGGCGGGGGGCCTACAATGAGCAGTTCTTC. Protein sequence: CASSLLGRGAYNEQFF.